This TCR beta chain originates from a study of PD-L1 blockade in urothelial cancer. Study-level background: Analysis of the blood was performed 3 weeks (second dose) and 6 weeks after treatment start.

PCRs were each spiked with synthetic TCR analog templates. Produced via immunoSEQ multiplex PCR; TCRdb's table is partial and in-frame only. This sample carries about 76,000 clones, around 93% of them seen once, and the ten largest clones take 0.7% to 0.9%. This sample's time point: peripheral blood 6 weeks after treatment start. Germline CDR1 and CDR2: SGHTA and FQGNSA. The CDR3 is 11 amino acids. V was shortened by 6 bases and J by 2 bases, with 5 bases between the two germline ends. Here the sequenced sample was PBMCs, taken around atezolizumab (anti-PD-L1) treatment. The sequence was obtained from a woman older than 75 with urothelial cancer. This chain connects TRBV7-2 to TRBJ2-7; unclear D gene. CDR3 sequence: CASSPAYEQYF. The CDR3 bases are TGTGCCAGCAGTCCAGCCTACGAGCAGTACTTC. The entire variable domain, with the rest obtained from reference TRBV7-2 and TRBJ2-7, is as follows: GAGVSQSPSNKVTEKGKDVELRCDPISGHTALYWYRQSLGQGLEFLIYFQGNSAPDKSGLPSDRFSAERTGGSVSTLTIQRTQQEDSAVYLCASSPAYEQYFGPGTRLTVT.